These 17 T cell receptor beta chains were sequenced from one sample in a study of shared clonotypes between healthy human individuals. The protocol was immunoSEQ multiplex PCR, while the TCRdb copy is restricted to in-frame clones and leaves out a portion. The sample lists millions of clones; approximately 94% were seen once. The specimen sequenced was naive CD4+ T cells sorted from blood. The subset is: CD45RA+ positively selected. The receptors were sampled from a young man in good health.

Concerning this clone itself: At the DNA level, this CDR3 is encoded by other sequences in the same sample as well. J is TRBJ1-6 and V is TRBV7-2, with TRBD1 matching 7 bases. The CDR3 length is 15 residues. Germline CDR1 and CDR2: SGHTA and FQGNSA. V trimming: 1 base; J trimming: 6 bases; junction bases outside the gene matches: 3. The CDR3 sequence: CASSLDRGANSPLHF. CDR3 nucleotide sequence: TGTGCCAGCAGCTTAGACAGGGGAGCTAATTCACCCCTCCACTTT. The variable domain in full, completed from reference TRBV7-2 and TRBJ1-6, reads GAGVSQSPSNKVTEKGKDVELRCDPISGHTALYWYRQSLGQGLEFLIYFQGNSAPDKSGLPSDRFSAERTGGSVSTLTIQRTQQEDSAVYLCASSLDRGANSPLHFGNGTRLTVT.

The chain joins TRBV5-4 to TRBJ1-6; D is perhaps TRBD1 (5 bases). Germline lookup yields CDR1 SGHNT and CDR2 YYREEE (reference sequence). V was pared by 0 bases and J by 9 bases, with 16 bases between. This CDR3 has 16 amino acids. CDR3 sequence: CASSLARLGVSSPLHF. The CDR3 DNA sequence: TGTGCCAGCAGCTTGGCCCGTCTAGGGGTAAGTTCACCCCTCCACTTT.

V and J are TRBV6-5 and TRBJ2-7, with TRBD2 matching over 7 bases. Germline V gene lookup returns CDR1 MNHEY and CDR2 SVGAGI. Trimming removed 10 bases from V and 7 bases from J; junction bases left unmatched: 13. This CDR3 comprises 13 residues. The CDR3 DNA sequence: TGTGCCACCTTTTTCGGACCGGGGGGAGAGCAGTACTTC. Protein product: CATFFGPGGEQYF.

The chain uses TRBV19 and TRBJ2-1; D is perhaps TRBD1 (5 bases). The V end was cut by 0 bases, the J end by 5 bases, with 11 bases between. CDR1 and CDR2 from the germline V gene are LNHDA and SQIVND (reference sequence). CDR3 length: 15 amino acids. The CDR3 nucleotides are TGTGCCAGTAGTATAGAAGGTCTGGGGCACAATGAGCAGTTCTTC. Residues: CASSIEGLGHNEQFF. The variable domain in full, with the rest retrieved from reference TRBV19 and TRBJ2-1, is DGGITQSPKYLFRKEGQNVTLSCEQNLNHDAMYWYRQDPGQGLRLIYYSQIVNDFQKGDIAEGYSVSREKKESFPLTVTSAQKNPTAFYLCASSIEGLGHNEQFFGPGTRLTVL.

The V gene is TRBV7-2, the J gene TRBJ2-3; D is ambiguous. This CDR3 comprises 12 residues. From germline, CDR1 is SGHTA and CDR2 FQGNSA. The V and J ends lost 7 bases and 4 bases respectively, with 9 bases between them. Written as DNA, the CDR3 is TGTGCCAGCAAAGGGTGGGCAGATACGCAGTATTTT. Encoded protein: CASKGWADTQYF.

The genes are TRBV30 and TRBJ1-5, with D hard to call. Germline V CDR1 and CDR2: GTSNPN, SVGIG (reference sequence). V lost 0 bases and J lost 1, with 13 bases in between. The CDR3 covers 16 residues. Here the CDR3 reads CAWSVPPHSSNQPQHF. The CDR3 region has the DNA TGTGCCTGGAGTGTACCCCCCCACAGCAGCAATCAGCCCCAGCATTTT. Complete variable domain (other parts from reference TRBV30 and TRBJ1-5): SQTIHQWPATLVQPVGSPLSLECTVEGTSNPNLYWYRQAAGRGLQLLFYSVGIGQISSEVPQNLSASRPQDRQFILSSKKLLLSDSGFYLCAWSVPPHSSNQPQHFGDGTRLSIL.

The CDR3 is CATRWAGGEYGYTF. The CDR3, as DNA: TGTGCCACCCGTTGGGCAGGGGGCGAATATGGCTACACCTTC. The genes are TRBV19 and TRBJ1-2, with TRBD1 matching 8 bases. The CDR3 length is 14 residues. J was trimmed by 5 bases and V by 10 bases; bases with no gene match: 12. Germline values: CDR1 LNHDA, CDR2 SQIVND (reference sequence).

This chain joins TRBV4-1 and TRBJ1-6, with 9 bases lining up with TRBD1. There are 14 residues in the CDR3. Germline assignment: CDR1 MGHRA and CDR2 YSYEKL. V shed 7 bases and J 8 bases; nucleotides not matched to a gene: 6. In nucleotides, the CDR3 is TGCGCCAGCACGCAGGGACAGGGCTATTCACCCCTCCACTTT. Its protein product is CASTQGQGYSPLHF.

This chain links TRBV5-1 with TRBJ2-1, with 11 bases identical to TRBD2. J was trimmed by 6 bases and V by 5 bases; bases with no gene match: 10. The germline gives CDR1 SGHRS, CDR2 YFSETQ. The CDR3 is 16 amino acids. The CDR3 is CASSLMGTSGFNEQFF. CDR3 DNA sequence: TGCGCCAGCAGTCTTATGGGGACTAGCGGTTTCAATGAGCAGTTCTTC.

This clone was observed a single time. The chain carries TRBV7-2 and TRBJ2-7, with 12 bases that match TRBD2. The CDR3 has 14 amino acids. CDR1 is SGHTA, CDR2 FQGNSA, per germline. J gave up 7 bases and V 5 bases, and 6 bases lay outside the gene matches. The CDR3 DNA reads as TGTGCCAGCAGCAGGACTAGCGGGATGCGGGAGCAGTACTTC. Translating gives CASSRTSGMREQYF.

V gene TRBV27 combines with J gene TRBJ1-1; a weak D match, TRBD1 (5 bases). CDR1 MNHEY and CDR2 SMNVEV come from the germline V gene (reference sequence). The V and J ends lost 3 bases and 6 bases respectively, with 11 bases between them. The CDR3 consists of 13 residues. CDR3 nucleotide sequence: TGTGCCAGCAGTTTGAGAGGGGTGCCTGAAGCTTTCTTT. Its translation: CASSLRGVPEAFF.

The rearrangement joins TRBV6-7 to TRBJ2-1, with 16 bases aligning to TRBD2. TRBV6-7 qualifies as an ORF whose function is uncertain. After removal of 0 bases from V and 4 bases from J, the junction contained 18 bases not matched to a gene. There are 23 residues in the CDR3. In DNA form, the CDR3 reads TGTGCCAGCAGTTACTCCAAAGCCGGGACTAGCGGGGGGGGTACTCATAAATACAATGAGCAGTTCTTC. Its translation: CASSYSKAGTSGGGTHKYNEQFF.

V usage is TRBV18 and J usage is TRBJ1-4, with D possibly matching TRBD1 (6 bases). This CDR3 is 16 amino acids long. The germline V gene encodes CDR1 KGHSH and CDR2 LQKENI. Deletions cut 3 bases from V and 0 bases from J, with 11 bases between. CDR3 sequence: CASSPGAPATNEKLFF. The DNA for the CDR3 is TGTGCCAGCTCACCGGGGGCACCTGCAACTAATGAAAAACTGTTTTTT. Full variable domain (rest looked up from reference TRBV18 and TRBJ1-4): NAGVMQNPRHLVRRRGQEARLRCSPMKGHSHVYWYRQLPEEGLKFMVYLQKENIIDESGMPKERFSAEFPKEGPSILRIQQVVRGDSAAYFCASSPGAPATNEKLFFGSGTQLSVL.

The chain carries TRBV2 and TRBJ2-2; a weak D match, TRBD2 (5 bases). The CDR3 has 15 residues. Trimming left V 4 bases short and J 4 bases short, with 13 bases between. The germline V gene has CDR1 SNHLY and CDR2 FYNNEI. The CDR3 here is CASSARTGFTGELFF. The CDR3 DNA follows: TGTGCCAGCAGTGCTAGGACGGGGTTCACCGGGGAGCTGTTTTTT.

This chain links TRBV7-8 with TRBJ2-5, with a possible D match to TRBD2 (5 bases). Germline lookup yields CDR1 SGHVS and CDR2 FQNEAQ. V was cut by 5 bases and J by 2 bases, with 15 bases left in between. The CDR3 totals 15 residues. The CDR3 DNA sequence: TGTGCCAGCAGCGCCCCTCCCCGGGGTCAAGAGACCCAGTACTTC. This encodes CASSAPPRGQETQYF.

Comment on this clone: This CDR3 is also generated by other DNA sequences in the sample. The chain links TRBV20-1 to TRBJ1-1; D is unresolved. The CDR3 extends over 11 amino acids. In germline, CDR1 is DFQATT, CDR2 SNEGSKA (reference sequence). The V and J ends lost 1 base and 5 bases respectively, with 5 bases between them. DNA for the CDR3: TGCAGTGCTAGAGTAGGGACTGAAGCTTTCTTT. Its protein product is CSARVGTEAFF.

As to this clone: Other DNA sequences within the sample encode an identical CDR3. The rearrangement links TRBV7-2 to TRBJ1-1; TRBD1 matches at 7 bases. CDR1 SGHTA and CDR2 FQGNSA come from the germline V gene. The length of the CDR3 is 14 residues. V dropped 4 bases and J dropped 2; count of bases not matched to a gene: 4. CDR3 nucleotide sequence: TGTGCCAGCAGCTCCCGGGACAGAAACACTGAAGCTTTCTTT. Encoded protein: CASSSRDRNTEAFF.